The T cell receptor beta chain described here comes from a study of identical twins. Broader study findings: Sequences that were out-of-frame, alpha and twin-shared displayed an excess of low generation probability.

As to this clonotype: What it binds is not known.

TCRdb analysed the 5' RACE reads with MiXCR anew, one entry per CDR3 protein. The repertoire consists of hundreds of thousands of distinct CDR3 sequences, with approximately 7% occurring once and the leading ten covering 3.6%. CDR1 SNHLY and CDR2 FYNNEI come from the germline V gene. The CDR3 totals 13 residues. V was trimmed by 6 bases and J by 3 bases, leaving 10 bases between them. These data were likewise used in another study, on yellow fever vaccine responses in identical twins.

Specimen: memory (CD45RO+) T cells sorted from blood. The TCR originated in a woman between 18 and 29 years old in good health. The chain combines TRBV2 with TRBJ2-3; perhaps D is TRBD1 or TRBD2 (5 bases each). CDR3 in amino acids: CASSYRRTDTQYF. The CDR3 coding sequence is TGTGCCAGCAGCTACAGGAGGACAGATACGCAGTATTTT. Supplemented by reference TRBV2 and TRBJ2-3, the full variable domain reads EPEVTQTPSHQVTQMGQEVILRCVPISNHLYFYWYRQILGQKVEFLVSFYNNEISEKSEIFDDQFSVERPDGSNFTLKIRSTKLEDSAMYFCASSYRRTDTQYFGPGTRLTVL.